The 15 T cell receptor beta chains below were found in one sample sequenced in a study of T cells in women clearing cervical HPV infection. Measured with immunoSEQ multiplex PCR; TCRdb has only the in-frame clones, and not every one. This sample carries under 20,000 clones, with 3.2% going to the ten biggest clones. Sequenced input: blood buffy coat. These receptors came from a woman aged 18 to 75 with a cervical HPV16 infection that either progressed to CIN3+ or cleared (not recorded which).

This clone shows up as medium-sized by frequency. The missing CDR3 end, 3 residues past where the read stops, is filled in from the germline J gene. The chain couples TRBV19 to TRBJ1-1; tentatively, D is TRBD1 (5 bases). This CDR3 is built from 15 residues. V was clipped by 2 bases and J by 0 bases, with 10 bases between them. The germline gives CDR1 LNHDA, CDR2 SQIVND (reference sequence). This chain's CDR3 is CASSILQGLNTEAFF. CDR3 DNA, as far as it was read: TGTGCCAGTAGTATACTCCAGGGATTGAACACTGAA.

A note on this clone: From the germline J gene comes the end of the CDR3, since the read stops 3 residues before it. This chain connects TRBV30 to TRBJ1-4; 9 bases agree with TRBD1. Germline loops: CDR1 GTSNPN, CDR2 SVGIG (reference sequence). The CDR3 covers 12 residues. V trimming: 6 bases; J trimming: 7 bases; junction bases outside the gene matches: 3. The CDR3 is CACDRGSEKLFF. CDR3 DNA, as far as it was read: TGTGCCTGCGACAGGGGGAGTGAAAAA.

In regard to this clone: The read stops 3 residues short of the end of the CDR3; the missing end is completed from the germline J gene. The V gene is TRBV19, the J gene TRBJ2-1; D gene unclear. This CDR3 has 14 amino acids. The germline V gene encodes CDR1 LNHDA and CDR2 SQIVND (reference sequence). The germline V and J ends were trimmed by 5 bases and 5 bases, with 13 bases remaining between them. The CDR3 bases that were read are TGTGCCAGTAGTCTCCCGCAGATCCACAATGAG. Its protein product is CASSLPQIHNE. The complete CDR3 sequence is CASSLPQIHNEQFF.

On this clone itself: The observed sequence ends 3 residues before the CDR3 terminus, with the missing tail filled in from the germline J gene. V gene TRBV30 combines with J gene TRBJ1-6, with TRBD1 identical over 8 bases. This CDR3 is built from 13 residues. Germline CDR1 and CDR2: GTSNPN and SVGIG (reference sequence). J was trimmed by 7 bases and V by 3 bases; bases with no gene match: 2. CDR3 region: CAWSGQGNSPLHF. CDR3 DNA (partial): TGTGCCTGGAGCGGACAGGGAAATTCACCC.

Note on this clone: The DNA ends 3 residues before the CDR3 does, and the rest of the CDR3 is filled in from the germline J gene. This chain joins TRBV30 and TRBJ1-2, with 7 nucleotides matching TRBD1. V lost 5 bases, J lost 4 bases, and 7 bases stayed unmatched. This CDR3 contains 13 residues. CDR1 GTSNPN and CDR2 SVGIG come from the germline V gene (reference sequence). CDR3 DNA, as far as it was read: TGTGCCTGGCGTACAGGGGCCCTCTATGGC. Encoded protein: CAWRTGALYG. The whole CDR3 sequence is CAWRTGALYGYTF.

A note on this clone: The CDR3 end falls 3 residues outside the read, so it is completed with the germline J gene. The rearrangement uses TRBV4-2 and TRBJ2-7; 11 bases fit TRBD2. CDR1 and CDR2 (germline): LGHNA, YNFKEQ. Trimming took 4 bases from V and 2 from J; bases not matched to a gene: 1. The CDR3 length is 14 residues. The CDR3 here is CASSPSGGPYEQYF. CDR3 bases read: TGTGCCAGCAGCCCTAGCGGGGGGCCCTACGAG.

Concerning this clone: The read is 3 residues too short to cover the CDR3 end, so that end is filled in from the germline J gene. The chain links TRBV30 to TRBJ2-4, with D possibly matching TRBD2 (6 bases). The CDR3 is 13 residues long. Germline V gene lookup returns CDR1 GTSNPN and CDR2 SVGIG (reference sequence). The ends were cut back, 2 bases at V and 7 bases at J, with 12 bases in the middle. Here the CDR3 reads CAWSTGLLNIQYF. CDR3 DNA (partial): TGTGCCTGGAGTACGGGACTTCTTAACATT.

To note about this clone: The read finishes 3 residues shy of the CDR3 end, and the germline J gene is used to complete it. The chain employs TRBV5-4 and TRBJ2-2; the D gene is possibly TRBD2 (6 bases). Per germline, CDR1 SGHNT and CDR2 YYREEE (reference sequence). The ends were cut back, 2 bases at V and 4 bases at J, with 12 bases in the middle. This CDR3 region has 15 residues. The sequenced part of the CDR3 DNA is TGTGCCAGCAGCTTAACGGGGGTGGGCACCGGGGAG. This encodes CASSLTGVGTGE. The entire CDR3 protein reads CASSLTGVGTGELFF.

Turning to this clone: Read coverage stops 3 residues before the CDR3 terminus; the germline J gene supplies the remainder. The rearrangement joins TRBV5-4 to TRBJ2-5; the match to TRBD2 covers 11 bases. With 2 bases clipped from V and 3 bases from J, the junction kept 3 bases outside the gene matches. Per the germline V gene, CDR1 is SGHNT and CDR2 is YYREEE (reference sequence). This CDR3 comprises 15 residues. This chain's CDR3 is CASSLRSGGEETQYF. The CDR3 DNA, read in part, is TGTGCCAGCAGCTTACGTAGCGGGGGGGAAGAGACC.

In the case of this clone: The sequence runs out 3 residues before the end of the CDR3; the remainder is reconstructed from the germline J gene. V is TRBV20-1 and J is TRBJ2-7, with D maybe TRBD1 (6 bases). The CDR3 loop spans 12 amino acids. Deletions cut 7 bases from V and 0 bases from J, with 10 bases between. Germline CDR1 and CDR2: DFQATT and SNEGSKA (reference sequence). Incomplete CDR3 DNA: TGCAGTGGGCAGGGGAGCTCCTACGAG. This encodes CSGQGSSYE. The CDR3, in full, reads CSGQGSSYEQYF.

CDR3 DNA (partial): TGCAGTGCTAGAGCGGGGGGGCAGAAACTTGAA. It specifies CSARAGGQKLE. The entire CDR3 protein is CSARAGGQKLEAFF. The J gene is TRBJ1-1, the V gene TRBV20-1; TRBD1 is a possible D gene (6 bases). The read is 3 residues too short to cover the CDR3 end, so that end is filled in from the germline J gene. Germline CDR1 reads DFQATT; CDR2 reads SNEGSKA (reference sequence). This CDR3 has 14 residues. V gave up 1 base and J gave up 7 bases, with 16 bases separating them.

Notes on this clone: Read sequence stops 3 residues before the CDR3 end, and the germline J gene provides the missing end. This chain uses TRBV15 with TRBJ2-1; the match to TRBD2 covers 11 bases. The germline gives CDR1 LNHNV, CDR2 YYDKDF (reference sequence). Germline trimming cut 0 bases from V and 0 bases from J; bases unmatched to any gene: 10. This CDR3 has 20 residues. CDR3 DNA (partial): TGTGCCACCAGCAGAGATTCCGGACTAGCGGGCTGGAGCTCCTACAATGAG. This sequence encodes CATSRDSGLAGWSSYNE. The CDR3, in full, reads CATSRDSGLAGWSSYNEQFF.

On this clone itself: The CDR3 end lies 3 residues beyond the end of the read and is filled in from the germline J gene. This chain uses TRBV10-1 with TRBJ2-7; D may be TRBD2 (5 bases). Germline V gene data show CDR1 as WNHNN and CDR2 as SYGVQD (reference sequence). This CDR3 is built from 15 residues. Trimming stripped 8 bases from V and 5 bases from J, with 22 bases between. The CDR3 sequence is CASASNTAAKDEQYF. The CDR3 bases that were read are TGCGCCAGCGCTTCCAATACAGCGGCTAAGGACGAG.

Concerning this clone: The CDR3 end is not reached by the read, which stops 3 residues before it; the germline J gene fills it in. The V and J genes are TRBV10-3 and TRBJ1-3; TRBD1 is a possible D gene (5 bases). Looked up from germline, CDR1 is ENHRY and CDR2 is SYGVKD. The V gene lost 0 bases and the J gene lost 0 bases, with 9 bases spanning the gap. The CDR3 runs to 16 residues. The CDR3 sequence is CAISESVTASGNTIYF. The DNA read from the CDR3 is TGTGCCATCAGTGAGTCGGTGACAGCCTCTGGAAACACC.

This clone is labeled medium-sized based on frequency. The CDR3 extends 3 residues past the end of the read, so its final part is completed from the germline J gene. The V call is TRBV18, the J call TRBJ1-1; no definite D call. Germline V gene lookup returns CDR1 KGHSH and CDR2 LQKENI. The CDR3 has 14 amino acids. V gave up 5 bases and J gave up 1 base, with 11 bases separating them. The CDR3 loop reads CASSRVPENTEAFF. CDR3 DNA, as far as it was read: TGTGCCAGCTCAAGGGTGCCCGAGAACACTGAA.